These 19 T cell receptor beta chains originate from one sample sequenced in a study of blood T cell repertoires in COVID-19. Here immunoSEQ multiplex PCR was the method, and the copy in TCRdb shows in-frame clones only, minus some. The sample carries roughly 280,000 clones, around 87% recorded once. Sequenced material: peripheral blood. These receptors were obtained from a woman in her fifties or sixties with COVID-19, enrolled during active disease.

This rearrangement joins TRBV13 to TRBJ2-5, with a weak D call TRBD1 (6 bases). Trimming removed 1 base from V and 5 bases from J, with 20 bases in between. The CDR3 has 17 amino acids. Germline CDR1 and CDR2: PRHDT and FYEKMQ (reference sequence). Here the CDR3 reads CASSLEGNPRGGETQYF. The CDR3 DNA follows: TGTGCCAGCAGCTTAGAGGGGAACCCCAGGGGCGGTGAGACCCAGTACTTC.

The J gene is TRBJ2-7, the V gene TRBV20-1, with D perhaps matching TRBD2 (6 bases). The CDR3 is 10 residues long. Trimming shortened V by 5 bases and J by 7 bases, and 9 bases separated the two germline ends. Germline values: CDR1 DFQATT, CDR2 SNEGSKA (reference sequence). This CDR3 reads CSAGTAEQYF. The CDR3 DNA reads TGCAGTGCTGGGACTGCGGAGCAGTACTTC.

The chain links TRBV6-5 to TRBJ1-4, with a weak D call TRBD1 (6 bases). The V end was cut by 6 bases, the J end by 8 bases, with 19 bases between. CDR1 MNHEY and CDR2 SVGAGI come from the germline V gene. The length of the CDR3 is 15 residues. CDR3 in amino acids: CASRTDRRPGEKLFF. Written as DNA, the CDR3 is TGTGCCAGCAGGACTGACAGGCGCCCTGGGGAAAAACTGTTTTTT.

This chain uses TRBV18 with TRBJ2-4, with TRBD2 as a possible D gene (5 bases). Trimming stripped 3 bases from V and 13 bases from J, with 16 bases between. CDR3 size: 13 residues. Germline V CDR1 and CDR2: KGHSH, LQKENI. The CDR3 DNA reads TGTGCCAGCTCACCCCTCGGGGAACGGCTACAGTACTTC. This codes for CASSPLGERLQYF.

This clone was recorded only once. The DNA for the CDR3 is TGCGCCAGCAGCCTACCGGGGACTAGCGGATATTACGAGCAGTACTTC. Its protein product is CASSLPGTSGYYEQYF. The rearrangement links TRBV5-1 to TRBJ2-7, with TRBD2 identical over 11 bases. The trim removed 4 bases at V and 4 bases at J, leaving 10 bases unmatched. In germline, CDR1 is SGHRS, CDR2 YFSETQ. This CDR3 comprises 16 residues.

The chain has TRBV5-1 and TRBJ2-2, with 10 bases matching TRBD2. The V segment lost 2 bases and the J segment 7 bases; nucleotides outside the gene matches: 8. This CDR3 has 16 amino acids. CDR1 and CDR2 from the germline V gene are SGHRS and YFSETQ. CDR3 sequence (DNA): TGCGCCAGCAGCTTCCTAGCGGGAGCCGGGGGCGGGGAGCTGTTTTTT. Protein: CASSFLAGAGGGELFF.

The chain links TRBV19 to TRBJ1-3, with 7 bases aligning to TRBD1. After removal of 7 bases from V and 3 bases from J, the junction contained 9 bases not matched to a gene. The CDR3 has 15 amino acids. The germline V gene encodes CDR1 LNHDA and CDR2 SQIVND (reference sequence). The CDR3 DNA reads TGTGCCAGTACCAAGGGGGCTTACGATGGAAACACCATATATTTT. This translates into CASTKGAYDGNTIYF.

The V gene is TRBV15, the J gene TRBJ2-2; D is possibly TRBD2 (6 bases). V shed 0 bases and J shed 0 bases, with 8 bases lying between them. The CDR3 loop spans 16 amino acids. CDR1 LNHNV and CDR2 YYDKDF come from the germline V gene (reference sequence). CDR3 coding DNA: TGTGCCACCAGCAGAGATCGGGGGACGAACACCGGGGAGCTGTTTTTT. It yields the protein CATSRDRGTNTGELFF.

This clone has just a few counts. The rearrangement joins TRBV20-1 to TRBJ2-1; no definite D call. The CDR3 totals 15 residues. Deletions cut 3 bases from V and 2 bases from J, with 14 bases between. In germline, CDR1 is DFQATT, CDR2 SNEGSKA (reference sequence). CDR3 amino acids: CSASSPLGAYNEQFF. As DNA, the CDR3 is TGCAGTGCTAGTAGTCCCCTAGGCGCCTACAATGAGCAGTTCTTC.

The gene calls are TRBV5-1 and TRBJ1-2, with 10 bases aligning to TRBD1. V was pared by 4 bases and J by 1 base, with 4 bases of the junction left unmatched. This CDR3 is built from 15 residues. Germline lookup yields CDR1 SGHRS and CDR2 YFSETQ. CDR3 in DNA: TGCGCCAGCAGCCCCGGACAGGGGGATAACTATGGCTACACCTTC. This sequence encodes CASSPGQGDNYGYTF.

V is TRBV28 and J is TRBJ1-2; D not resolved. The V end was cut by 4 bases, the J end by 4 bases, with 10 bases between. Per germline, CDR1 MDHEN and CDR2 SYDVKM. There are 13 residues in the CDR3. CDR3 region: CASSSPPGYGYTF. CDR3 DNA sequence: TGTGCCAGCAGTTCCCCCCCGGGCTATGGCTACACCTTC.

In nucleotides, the CDR3 is TGCGCCAGCAGCGCTAGGACAGGGGATAGTTCACCCCTCCACTTT. Translation: CASSARTGDSSPLHF. The V and J genes are TRBV5-1 and TRBJ1-6; 9 bases match TRBD1. The J segment lost 9 bases and the V segment lost 4 bases, leaving 8 bases of the junction unmatched. The germline V gene encodes CDR1 SGHRS and CDR2 YFSETQ. There are 15 residues in the CDR3.

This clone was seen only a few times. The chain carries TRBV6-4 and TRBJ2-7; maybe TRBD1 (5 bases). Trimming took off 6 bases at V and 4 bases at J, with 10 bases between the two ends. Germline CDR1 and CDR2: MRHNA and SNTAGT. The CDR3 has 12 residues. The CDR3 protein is CASRGHLYEQYF. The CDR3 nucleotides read TGTGCCAGCAGGGGGCATCTATACGAGCAGTACTTC.

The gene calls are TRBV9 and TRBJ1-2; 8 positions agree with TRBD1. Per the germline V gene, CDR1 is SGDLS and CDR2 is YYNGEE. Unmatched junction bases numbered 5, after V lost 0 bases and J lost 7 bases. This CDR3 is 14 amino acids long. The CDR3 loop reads CASSVEGGQGGYTF. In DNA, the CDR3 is TGTGCCAGCAGCGTAGAAGGAGGACAGGGTGGCTACACCTTC.

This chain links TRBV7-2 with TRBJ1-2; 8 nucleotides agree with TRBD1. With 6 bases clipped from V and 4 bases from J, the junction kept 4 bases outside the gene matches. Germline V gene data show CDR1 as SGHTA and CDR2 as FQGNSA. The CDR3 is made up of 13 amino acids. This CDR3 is CASSPDRVYGYTF. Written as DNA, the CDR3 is TGTGCCAGCAGTCCGGACAGGGTCTATGGCTACACCTTC.

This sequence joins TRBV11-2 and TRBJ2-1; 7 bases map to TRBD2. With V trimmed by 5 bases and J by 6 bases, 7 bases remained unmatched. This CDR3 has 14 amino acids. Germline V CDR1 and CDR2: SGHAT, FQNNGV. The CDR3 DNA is TGTGCCAGCAGCCCTAGCGGAGTTCTCAATGAGCAGTTCTTC. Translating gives CASSPSGVLNEQFF.

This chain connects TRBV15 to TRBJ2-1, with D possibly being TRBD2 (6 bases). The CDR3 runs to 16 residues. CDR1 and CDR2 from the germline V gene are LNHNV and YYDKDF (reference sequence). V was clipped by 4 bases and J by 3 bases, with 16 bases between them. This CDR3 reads CATSIPGEVHYNEQFF. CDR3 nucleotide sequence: TGTGCCACCAGCATCCCCGGGGAGGTCCACTACAATGAGCAGTTCTTC.

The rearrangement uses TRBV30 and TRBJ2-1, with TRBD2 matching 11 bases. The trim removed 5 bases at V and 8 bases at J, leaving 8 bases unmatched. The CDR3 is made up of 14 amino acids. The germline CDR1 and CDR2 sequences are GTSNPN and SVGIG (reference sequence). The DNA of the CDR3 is TGTGCCTGGCGCGGAACTAGCGGGAGCTATGAGCAGTTCTTC. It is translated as CAWRGTSGSYEQFF.

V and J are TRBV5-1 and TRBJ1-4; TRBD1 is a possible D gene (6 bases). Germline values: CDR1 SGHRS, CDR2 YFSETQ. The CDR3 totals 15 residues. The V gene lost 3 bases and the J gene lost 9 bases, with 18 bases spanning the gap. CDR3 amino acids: CASSWNRDTSQKLFF. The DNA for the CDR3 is TGCGCCAGCAGCTGGAACCGGGACACCAGCCAAAAACTGTTTTTT.